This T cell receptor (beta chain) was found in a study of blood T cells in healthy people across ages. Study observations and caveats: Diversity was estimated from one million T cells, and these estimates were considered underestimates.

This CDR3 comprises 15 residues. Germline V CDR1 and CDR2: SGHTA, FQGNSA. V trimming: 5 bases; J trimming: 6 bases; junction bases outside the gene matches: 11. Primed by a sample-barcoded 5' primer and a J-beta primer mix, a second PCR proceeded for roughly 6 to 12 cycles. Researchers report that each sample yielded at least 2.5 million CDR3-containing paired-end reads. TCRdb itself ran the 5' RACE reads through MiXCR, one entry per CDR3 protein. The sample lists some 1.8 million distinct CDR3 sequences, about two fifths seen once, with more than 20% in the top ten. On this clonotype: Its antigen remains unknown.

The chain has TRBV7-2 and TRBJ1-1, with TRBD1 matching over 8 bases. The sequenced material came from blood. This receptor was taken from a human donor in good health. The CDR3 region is CASSDRPGGRAEAFF. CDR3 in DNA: TGTGCCAGCAGCGATCGCCCAGGGGGCCGGGCTGAAGCTTTCTTT.